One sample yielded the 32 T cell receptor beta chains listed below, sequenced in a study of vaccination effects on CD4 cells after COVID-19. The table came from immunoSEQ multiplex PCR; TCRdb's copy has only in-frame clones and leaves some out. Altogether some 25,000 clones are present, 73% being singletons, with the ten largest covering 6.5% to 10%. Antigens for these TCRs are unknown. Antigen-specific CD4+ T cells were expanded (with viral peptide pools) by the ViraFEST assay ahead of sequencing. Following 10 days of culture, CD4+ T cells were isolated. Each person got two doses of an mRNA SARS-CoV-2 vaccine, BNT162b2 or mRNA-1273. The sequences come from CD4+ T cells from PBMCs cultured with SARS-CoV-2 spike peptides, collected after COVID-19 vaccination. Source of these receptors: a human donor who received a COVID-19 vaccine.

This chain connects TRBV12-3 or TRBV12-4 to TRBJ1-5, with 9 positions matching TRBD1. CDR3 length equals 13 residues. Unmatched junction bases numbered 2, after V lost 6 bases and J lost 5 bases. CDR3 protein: CASRQGAHQPQHF. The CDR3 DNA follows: TGTGCCAGCAGACAGGGGGCACATCAGCCCCAGCATTTT.

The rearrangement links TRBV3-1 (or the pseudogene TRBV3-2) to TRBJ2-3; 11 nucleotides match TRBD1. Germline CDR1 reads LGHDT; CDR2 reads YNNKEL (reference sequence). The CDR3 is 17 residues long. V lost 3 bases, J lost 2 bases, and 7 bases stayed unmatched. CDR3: CASSHRTGGAITDTQYF. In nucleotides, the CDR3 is TGTGCCAGCAGCCACAGGACAGGGGGCGCGATCACAGATACGCAGTATTTT.

CDR3 region: CASSPAGGRTEAFF. CDR3 DNA: TGTGCCAGCAGCCCGGCCGGGGGGCGGACTGAAGCTTTCTTT. The chain employs TRBV5-4 and TRBJ1-1; possibly TRBD1 for D (6 bases). The length of the CDR3 is 14 residues. V lost 4 bases and J lost 5, with 15 bases in between. The germline V gene encodes CDR1 SGHNT and CDR2 YYREEE (reference sequence).

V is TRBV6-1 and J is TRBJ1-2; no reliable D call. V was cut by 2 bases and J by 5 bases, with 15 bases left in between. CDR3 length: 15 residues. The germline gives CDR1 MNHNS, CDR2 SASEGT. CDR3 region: CASSESYTIGYGYTF. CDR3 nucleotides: TGTGCCAGCAGTGAAAGCTACACAATTGGGTATGGCTACACCTTC.

DNA for the CDR3: TGTGCCAGCAGCTTTGGGCAGGGTCGCGGGGACACTGAAGCTTTCTTT. It is translated as CASSFGQGRGDTEAFF. V and J are TRBV7-2 and TRBJ1-1, with D possibly matching TRBD1 (5 bases). CDR3 length: 16 residues. From germline, CDR1 is SGHTA and CDR2 FQGNSA. V shed 3 bases and J shed 3 bases, with 17 bases lying between them.

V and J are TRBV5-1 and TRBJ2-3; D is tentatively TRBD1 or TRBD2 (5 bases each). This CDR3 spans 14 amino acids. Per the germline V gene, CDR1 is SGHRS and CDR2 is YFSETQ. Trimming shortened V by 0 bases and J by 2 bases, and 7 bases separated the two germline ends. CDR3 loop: CASSLGDHTDTQYF. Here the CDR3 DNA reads TGCGCCAGCAGCTTGGGGGACCACACAGATACGCAGTATTTT. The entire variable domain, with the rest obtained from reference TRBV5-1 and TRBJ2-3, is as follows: KAGVTQTPRYLIKTRGQQVTLSCSPISGHRSVSWYQQTPGQGLQFLFEYFSETQRNKGNFPGRFSGRQFSNSRSEMNVSTLELGDSALYLCASSLGDHTDTQYFGPGTRLTVL.

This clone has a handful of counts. The CDR3 region has the DNA TGCGCCAGCAGCCAAGATAGAATGCTCCGAGATACGCAGTATTTT. This translates into CASSQDRMLRDTQYF. The rearrangement uses TRBV4-1 and TRBJ2-3; unclear D gene. This CDR3 has 15 residues. V shed 0 bases and J shed 5 bases, with 12 bases lying between them. Germline V gene data show CDR1 as MGHRA and CDR2 as YSYEKL.

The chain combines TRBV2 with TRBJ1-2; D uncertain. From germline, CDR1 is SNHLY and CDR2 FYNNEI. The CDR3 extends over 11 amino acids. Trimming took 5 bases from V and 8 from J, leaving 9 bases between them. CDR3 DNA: TGTGCCAGCAGTTATGCGGGAGGCTACACCTTC. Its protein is CASSYAGGYTF.

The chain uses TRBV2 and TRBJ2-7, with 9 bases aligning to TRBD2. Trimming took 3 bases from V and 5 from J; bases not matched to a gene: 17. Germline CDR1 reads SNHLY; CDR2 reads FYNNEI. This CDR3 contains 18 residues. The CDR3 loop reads CASSEASGTYRGVNEQYF. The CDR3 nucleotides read TGTGCCAGCAGTGAGGCTAGCGGGACCTACAGAGGCGTTAACGAGCAGTACTTC.

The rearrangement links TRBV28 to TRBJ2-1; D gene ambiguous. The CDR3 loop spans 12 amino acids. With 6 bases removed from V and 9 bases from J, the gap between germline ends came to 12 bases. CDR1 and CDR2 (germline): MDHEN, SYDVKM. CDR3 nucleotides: TGTGCCAGCAGCCTTTGGTCCGGTGAGCAGTTCTTC. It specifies CASSLWSGEQFF. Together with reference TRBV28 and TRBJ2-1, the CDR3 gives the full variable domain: DVKVTQSSRYLVKRTGEKVFLECVQDMDHENMFWYRQDPGLGLRLIYFSYDVKMKEKGDIPEGYSVSREKKERFSLILESASTNQTSMYLCASSLWSGEQFFGPGTRLTVL.

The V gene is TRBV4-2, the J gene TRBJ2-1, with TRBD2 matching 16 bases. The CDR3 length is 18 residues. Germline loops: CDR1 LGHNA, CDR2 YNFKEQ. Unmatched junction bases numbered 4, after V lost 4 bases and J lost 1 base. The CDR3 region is CASSRGLAGGRSYNEQFF. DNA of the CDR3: TGTGCCAGCAGCCGGGGACTAGCGGGGGGGCGATCCTACAATGAGCAGTTCTTC.

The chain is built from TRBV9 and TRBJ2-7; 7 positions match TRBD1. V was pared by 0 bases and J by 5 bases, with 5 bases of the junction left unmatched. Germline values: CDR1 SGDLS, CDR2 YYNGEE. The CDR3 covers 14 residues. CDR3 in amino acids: CASSVVDRSHEQYF. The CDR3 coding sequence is TGTGCCAGCAGCGTAGTGGACAGGTCCCACGAGCAGTACTTC.

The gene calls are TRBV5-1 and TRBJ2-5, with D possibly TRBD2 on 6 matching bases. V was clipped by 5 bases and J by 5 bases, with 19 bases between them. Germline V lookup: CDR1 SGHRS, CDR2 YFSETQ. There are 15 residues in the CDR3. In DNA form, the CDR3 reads TGCGCCAGCAGGGACCAGGGAGGCATTGGGGAGACCCAGTACTTC. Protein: CASRDQGGIGETQYF.

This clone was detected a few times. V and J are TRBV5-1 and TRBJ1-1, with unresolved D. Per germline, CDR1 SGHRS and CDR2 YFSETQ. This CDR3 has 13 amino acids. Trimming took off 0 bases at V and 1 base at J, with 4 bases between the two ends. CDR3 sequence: CASSLAGNTEAFF. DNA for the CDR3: TGCGCCAGCAGCTTGGCAGGGAACACTGAAGCTTTCTTT. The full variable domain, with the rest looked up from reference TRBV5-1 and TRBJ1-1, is KAGVTQTPRYLIKTRGQQVTLSCSPISGHRSVSWYQQTPGQGLQFLFEYFSETQRNKGNFPGRFSGRQFSNSRSEMNVSTLELGDSALYLCASSLAGNTEAFFGQGTRLTVV.

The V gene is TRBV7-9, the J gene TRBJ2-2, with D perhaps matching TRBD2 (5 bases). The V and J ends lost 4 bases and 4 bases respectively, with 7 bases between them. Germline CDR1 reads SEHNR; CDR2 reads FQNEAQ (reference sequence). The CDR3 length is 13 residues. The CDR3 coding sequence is TGTGCCAGCAGCTATGGAGGCACCGGGGAGCTGTTTTTT. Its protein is CASSYGGTGELFF.

As DNA, the CDR3 is TGTGCCAGCAGTTACTTGGAGGGGATTCAGCCCCAGCATTTT. Encoded protein: CASSYLEGIQPQHF. V gene TRBV6-5 combines with J gene TRBJ1-5, with D tentatively TRBD1 (5 bases). The CDR3 contains 14 residues. Looked up from germline, CDR1 is MNHEY and CDR2 is SVGAGI. V lost 1 base and J lost 6, with 10 bases in between.

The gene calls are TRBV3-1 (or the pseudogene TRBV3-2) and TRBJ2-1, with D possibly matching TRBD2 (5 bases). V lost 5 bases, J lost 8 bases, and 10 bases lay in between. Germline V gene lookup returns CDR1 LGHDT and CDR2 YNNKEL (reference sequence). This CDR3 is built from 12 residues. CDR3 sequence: CASSSIGDEQFF. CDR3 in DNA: TGTGCCAGCAGCTCAATCGGGGATGAGCAGTTCTTC.

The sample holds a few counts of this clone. This chain's CDR3 is CASSQTSQGNEKLFF. As DNA, the CDR3 is TGTGCCAGCAGCCAAACAAGTCAGGGTAATGAAAAACTGTTTTTT. The V gene is TRBV3-1 (or the pseudogene TRBV3-2), the J gene TRBJ1-4; D might be TRBD1 (5 bases). Germline-derived CDR1 and CDR2 are LGHDT and YNNKEL (reference sequence). V lost 2 bases to trimming and J lost 4 bases, with 11 bases between them. The CDR3 is 15 residues long.

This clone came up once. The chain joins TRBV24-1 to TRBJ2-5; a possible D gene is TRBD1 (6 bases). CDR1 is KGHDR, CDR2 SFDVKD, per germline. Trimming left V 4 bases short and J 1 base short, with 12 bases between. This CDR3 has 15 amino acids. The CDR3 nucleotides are TGTGCCACCAGTGACTCTGGACAGCCCCAAGAGACCCAGTACTTC. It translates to CATSDSGQPQETQYF.

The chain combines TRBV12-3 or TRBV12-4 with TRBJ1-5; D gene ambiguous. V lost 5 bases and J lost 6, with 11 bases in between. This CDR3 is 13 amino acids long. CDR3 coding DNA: TGTGCCAGCAGTCAAGACTCACGTCAGCCCCAGCATTTT. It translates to CASSQDSRQPQHF.

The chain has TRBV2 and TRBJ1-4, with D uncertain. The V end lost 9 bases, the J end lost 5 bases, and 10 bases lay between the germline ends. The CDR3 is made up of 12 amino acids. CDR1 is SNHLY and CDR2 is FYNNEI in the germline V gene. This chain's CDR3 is CASLGPNEKLFF. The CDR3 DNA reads TGTGCCAGTCTCGGACCCAATGAAAAACTGTTTTTT.

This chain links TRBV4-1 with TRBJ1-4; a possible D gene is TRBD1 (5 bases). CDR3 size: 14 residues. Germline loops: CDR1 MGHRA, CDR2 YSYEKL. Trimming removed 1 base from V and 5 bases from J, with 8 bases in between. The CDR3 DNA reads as TGCGCCAGCAGCCAAGTAGGACACAATGAAAAACTGTTTTTT. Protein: CASSQVGHNEKLFF.

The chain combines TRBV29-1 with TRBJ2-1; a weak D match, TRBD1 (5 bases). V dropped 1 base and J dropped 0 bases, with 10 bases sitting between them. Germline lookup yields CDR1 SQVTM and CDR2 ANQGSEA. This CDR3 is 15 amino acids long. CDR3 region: CSVEGTKSSYNEQFF. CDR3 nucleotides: TGCAGCGTTGAAGGGACAAAAAGCTCCTACAATGAGCAGTTCTTC.

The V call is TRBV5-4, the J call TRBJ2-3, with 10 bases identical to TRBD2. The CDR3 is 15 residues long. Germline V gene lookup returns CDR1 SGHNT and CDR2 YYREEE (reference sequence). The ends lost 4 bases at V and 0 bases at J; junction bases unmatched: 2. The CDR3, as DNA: TGTGCCAGCAGCCGACTAGCGGGCAGCACAGATACGCAGTATTTT. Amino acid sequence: CASSRLAGSTDTQYF.

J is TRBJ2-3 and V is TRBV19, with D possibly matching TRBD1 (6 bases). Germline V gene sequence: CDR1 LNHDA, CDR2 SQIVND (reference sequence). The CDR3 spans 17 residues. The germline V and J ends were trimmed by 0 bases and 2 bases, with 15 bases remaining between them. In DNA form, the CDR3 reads TGTGCCAGTAGTATAGATTACCGGACAGTCCCCACAGATACGCAGTATTTT. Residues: CASSIDYRTVPTDTQYF.

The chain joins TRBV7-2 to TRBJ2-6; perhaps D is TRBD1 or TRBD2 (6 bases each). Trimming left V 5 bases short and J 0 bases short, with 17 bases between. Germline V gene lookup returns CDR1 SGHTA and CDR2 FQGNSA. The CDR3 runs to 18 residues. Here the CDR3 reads CASSLTGDIASGANVLTF. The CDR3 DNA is TGTGCCAGCAGCCTGACGGGGGACATTGCCTCTGGGGCCAACGTCCTGACTTTC.

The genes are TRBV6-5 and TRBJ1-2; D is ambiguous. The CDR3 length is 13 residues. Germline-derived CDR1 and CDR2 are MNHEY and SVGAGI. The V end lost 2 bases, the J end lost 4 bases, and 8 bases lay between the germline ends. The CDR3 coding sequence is TGTGCCAGCAGTTACGGGGAGAGCTATGGCTACACCTTC. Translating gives CASSYGESYGYTF.

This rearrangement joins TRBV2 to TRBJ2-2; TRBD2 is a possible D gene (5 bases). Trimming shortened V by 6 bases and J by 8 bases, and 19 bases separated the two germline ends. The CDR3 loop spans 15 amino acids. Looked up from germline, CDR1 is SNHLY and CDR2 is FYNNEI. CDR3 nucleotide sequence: TGTGCCAGCAGACGATCCCGGGATGGAAGGGGGGAGCTGTTTTTT. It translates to CASRRSRDGRGELFF.

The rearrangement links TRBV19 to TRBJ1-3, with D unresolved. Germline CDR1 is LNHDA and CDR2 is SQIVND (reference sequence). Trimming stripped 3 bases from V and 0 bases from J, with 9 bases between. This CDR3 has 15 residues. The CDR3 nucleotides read TGTGCCAGTAGTATCATTTCGGGCTCTGGAAACACCATATATTTT. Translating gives CASSIISGSGNTIYF.

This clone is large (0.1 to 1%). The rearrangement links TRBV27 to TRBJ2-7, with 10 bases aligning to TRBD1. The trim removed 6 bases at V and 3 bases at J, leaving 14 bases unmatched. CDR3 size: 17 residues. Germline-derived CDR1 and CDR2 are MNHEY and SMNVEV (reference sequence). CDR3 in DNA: TGTGCCAGCAGCCAAAAGGGGACAGGGGTTCGGGACTACGAGCAGTACTTC. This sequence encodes CASSQKGTGVRDYEQYF.

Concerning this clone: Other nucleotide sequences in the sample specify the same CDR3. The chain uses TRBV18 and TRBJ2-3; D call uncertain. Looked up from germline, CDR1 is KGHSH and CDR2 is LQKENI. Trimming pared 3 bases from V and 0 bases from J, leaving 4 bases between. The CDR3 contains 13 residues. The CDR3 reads CASSPPSTDTQYF. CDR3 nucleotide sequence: TGTGCCAGCTCACCTCCTAGCACAGATACGCAGTATTTT.

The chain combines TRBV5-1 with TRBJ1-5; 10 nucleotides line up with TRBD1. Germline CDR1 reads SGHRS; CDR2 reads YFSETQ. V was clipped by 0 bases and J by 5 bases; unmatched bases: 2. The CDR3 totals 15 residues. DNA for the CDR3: TGCGCCAGCAGCTTGGGTGGACAGGGGGATCAGCCCCAGCATTTT. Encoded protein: CASSLGGQGDQPQHF.